Detailed here is one T cell receptor beta chain. Its antigen is currently unknown. Within the ViraFEST assay, antigen-specific CD4+ T cells underwent expansion with viral peptide pools prior to sequencing. At the end of about 9 days of culture, CD4+ T cells were isolated. Vaccinated participants had no history of SARS-CoV-2 infection and tested negative for nucleocapsid antibodies. V dropped 4 bases and J dropped 3; count of bases not matched to a gene: 10. Germline values: CDR1 SGHKS, CDR2 YYEKEE (reference sequence). This CDR3 spans 16 amino acids. The repertoire was sequenced with immunoSEQ multiplex PCR; TCRdb's copy has only in-frame clones and lacks some. The data hold about 73,000 clones, with 65% to 85% observed a single time. The entry originates in a study of vaccination effects on CD4 cells after COVID-19.

The chain carries TRBV5-5 and TRBJ2-4; TRBD2 agrees at 7 bases. The source was CD4+ T cells from PBMCs cultured with HCoV-NL63 spike peptides, collected before COVID-19 vaccination. This TCR was sampled from a human donor who received a COVID-19 vaccine. DNA of the CDR3: TGTGCCAGCAGCCCTCGGGGGGACCGAGGCAAAAACATTCAGTACTTC. Amino acids: CASSPRGDRGKNIQYF.